This paragraph reports one TCR beta chain. The assay was immunoSEQ multiplex PCR, and TCRdb's table has in-frame clones only and misses some. Here the sample spans hundreds of thousands of clones, 70% to 90% being singletons. The data stem from a study of shared T cell receptors in the human thymus. The germline V gene encodes CDR1 SGHRS and CDR2 YFSETQ. This CDR3 contains 12 residues. V lost 4 bases and J 7 bases, leaving 10 bases between the germline ends. These data were also filed under a second study, of human thymus T cells. That paper notes: Donor material was obtained from healthy Finnish infants undergoing corrective surgery for congenital heart defects. Corrective heart surgery yielded resections, and these provided the thymus tissue. Apparent bias marked the V and J gene usage of thymic and blood repertoires. Among unrelated individuals, related research reported thymic repertoires that overlapped highly.

This chain links TRBV5-1 with TRBJ2-3; D uncertain. Input material: thymocytes. The clonotype comes from a boy younger than two with a congenital heart defect. The CDR3 region has the DNA TGCGCCAGCAGCCCCTCTGCGAATACGCAGTATTTT. This gives the protein CASSPSANTQYF.